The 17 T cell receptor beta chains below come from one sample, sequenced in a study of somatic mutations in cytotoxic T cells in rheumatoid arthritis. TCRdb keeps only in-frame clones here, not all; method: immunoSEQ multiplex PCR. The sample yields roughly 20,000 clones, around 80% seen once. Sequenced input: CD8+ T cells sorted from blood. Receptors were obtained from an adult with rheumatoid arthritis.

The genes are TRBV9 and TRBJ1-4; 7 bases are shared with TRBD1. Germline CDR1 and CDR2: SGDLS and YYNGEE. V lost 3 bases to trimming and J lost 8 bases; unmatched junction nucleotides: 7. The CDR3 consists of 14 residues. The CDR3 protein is CASSADREGEKLFF. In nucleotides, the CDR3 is TGTGCCAGCAGCGCAGACAGGGAGGGAGAAAAACTGTTTTTT.

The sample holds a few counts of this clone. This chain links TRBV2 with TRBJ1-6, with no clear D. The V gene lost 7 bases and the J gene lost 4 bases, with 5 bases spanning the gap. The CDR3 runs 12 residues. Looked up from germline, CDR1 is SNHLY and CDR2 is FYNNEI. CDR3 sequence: CASKLYNSPLHF. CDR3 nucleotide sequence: TGTGCCAGCAAACTTTATAATTCACCCCTCCACTTT.

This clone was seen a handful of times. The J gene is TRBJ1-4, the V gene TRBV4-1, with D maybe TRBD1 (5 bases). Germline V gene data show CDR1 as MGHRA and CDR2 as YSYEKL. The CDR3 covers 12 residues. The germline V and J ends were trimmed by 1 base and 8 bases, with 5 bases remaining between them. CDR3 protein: CASSQGGEKLFF. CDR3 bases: TGCGCCAGCAGCCAAGGGGGGGAAAAACTGTTTTTT.

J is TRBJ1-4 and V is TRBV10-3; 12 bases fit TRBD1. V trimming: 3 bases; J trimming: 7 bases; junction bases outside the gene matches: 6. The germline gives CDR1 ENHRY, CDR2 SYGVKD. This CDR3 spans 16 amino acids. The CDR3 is CAISEGTGGAGEKLFF. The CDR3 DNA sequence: TGTGCCATCAGTGAAGGGACAGGGGGCGCCGGTGAAAAACTGTTTTTT.

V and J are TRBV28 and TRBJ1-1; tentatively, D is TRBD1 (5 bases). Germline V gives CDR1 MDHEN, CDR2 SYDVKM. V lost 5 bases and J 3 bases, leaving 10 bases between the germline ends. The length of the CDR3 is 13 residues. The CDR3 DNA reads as TGTGCCAGCAGTCAGGGTTTCCACACTGAAGCTTTCTTT. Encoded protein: CASSQGFHTEAFF.

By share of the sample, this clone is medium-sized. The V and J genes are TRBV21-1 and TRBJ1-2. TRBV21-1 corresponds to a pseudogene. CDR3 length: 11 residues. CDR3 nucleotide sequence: TGTGCCAGCAGCTCGGGTTGTGGCTACACCTTC. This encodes CASSSGCGYTF.

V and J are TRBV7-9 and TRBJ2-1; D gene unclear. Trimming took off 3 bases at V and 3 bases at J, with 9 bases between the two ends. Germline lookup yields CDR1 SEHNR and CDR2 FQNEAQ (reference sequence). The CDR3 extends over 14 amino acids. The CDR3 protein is CASSFLGLYNEQFF. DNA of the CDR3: TGTGCCAGCAGCTTTCTGGGCCTCTACAATGAGCAGTTCTTC.

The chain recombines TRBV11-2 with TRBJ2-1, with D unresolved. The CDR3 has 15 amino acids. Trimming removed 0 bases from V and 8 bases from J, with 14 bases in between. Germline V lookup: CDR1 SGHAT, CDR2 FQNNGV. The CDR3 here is CASSLEARPKDEQFF. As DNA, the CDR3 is TGTGCCAGCAGCTTAGAGGCCCGGCCTAAGGATGAGCAGTTCTTC.

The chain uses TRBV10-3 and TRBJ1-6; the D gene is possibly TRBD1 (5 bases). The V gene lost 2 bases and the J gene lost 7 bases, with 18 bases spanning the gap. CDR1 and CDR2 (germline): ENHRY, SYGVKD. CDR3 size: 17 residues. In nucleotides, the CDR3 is TGTGCCATCAGTGAGACTCTGGCAGGGCTTTCAAATTCACCCCTCCACTTT. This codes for CAISETLAGLSNSPLHF.

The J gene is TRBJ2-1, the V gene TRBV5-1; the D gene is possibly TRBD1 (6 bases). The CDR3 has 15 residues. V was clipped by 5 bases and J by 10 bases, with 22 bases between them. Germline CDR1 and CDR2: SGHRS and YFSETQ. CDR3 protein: CASSPQASQGWEQFF. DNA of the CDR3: TGCGCCAGCAGTCCCCAAGCCTCTCAGGGGTGGGAGCAGTTCTTC.

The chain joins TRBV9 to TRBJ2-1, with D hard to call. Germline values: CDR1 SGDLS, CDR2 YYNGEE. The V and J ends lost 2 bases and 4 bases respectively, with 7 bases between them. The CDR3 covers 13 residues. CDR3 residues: CASSVFGYNEQFF. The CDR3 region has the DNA TGTGCCAGCAGCGTTTTCGGGTACAATGAGCAGTTCTTC.

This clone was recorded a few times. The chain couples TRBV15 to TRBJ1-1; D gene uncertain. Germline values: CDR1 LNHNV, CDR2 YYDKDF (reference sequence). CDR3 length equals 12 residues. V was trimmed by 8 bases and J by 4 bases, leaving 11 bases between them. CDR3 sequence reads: CATGRYSTEAFF. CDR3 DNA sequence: TGTGCCACCGGGCGGTACAGCACTGAAGCTTTCTTT.

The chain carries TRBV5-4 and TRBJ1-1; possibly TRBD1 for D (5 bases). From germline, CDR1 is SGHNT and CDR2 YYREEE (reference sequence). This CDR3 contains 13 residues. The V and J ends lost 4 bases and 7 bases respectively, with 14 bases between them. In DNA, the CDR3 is TGTGCCAGCAGCACGGGACGTTTAGATGAAGCTTTCTTT. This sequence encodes CASSTGRLDEAFF.

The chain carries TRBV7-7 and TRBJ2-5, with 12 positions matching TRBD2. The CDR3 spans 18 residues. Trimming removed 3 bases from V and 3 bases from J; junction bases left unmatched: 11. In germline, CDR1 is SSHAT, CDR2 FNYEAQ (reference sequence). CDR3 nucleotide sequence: TGTGCCAGCAGCTTCTCACTAGCGGGGGGTCCGGGAGAAGAGACCCAGTACTTC. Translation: CASSFSLAGGPGEETQYF. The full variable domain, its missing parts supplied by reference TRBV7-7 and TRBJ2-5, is GAGVSQSPRYKVTKRGQDVTLRCDPISSHATLYWYQQALGQGPEFLTYFNYEAQPDKSGLPSDRFSAERPEGSISTLTIQRTEQRDSAMYRCASSFSLAGGPGEETQYFGPGTRLLVL.

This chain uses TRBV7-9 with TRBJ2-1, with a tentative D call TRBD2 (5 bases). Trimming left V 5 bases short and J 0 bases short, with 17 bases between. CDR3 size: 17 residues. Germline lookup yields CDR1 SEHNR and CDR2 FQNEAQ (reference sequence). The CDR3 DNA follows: TGTGCCAGCAGCGCCTCGGCTAGCCAGAGCTCCTACAATGAGCAGTTCTTC. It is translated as CASSASASQSSYNEQFF.

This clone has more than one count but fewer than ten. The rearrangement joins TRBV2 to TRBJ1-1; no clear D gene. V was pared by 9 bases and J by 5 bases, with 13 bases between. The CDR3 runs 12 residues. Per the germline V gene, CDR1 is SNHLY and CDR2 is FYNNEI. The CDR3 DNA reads TGTGCCAGTCCGCTGCTTCGGACTGAAGCTTTCTTT. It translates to CASPLLRTEAFF.

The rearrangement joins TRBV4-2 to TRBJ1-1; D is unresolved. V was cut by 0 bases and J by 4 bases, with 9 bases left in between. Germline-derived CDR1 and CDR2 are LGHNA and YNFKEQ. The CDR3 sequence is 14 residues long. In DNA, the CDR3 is TGTGCCAGCAGCCAAGATCGGGGTCGCACTGAAGCTTTCTTT. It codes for CASSQDRGRTEAFF.